One and the same sample provided the 10 T cell receptor beta chains below, sequenced in a study of T cell responses to AZD1222 COVID-19 vaccine (dated by TCRdb to about 2021). Receptor amplification or capture employed the immunoSEQ multiplex PCR assay. TCRdb re-hosts the immuneACCESS table, in-frame sequences only. Its copies lack some clones; in the studies checked, an unresolved V gene accounts for under half of them, and the cause for the rest is not known. Recorded for this sample are tens of thousands of clones; around 90% of them occurred a single time. 2.2% of the sample is held by the ten biggest clonotypes. According to the study, the label for this sample's time point signals: baseline before first vaccination. Sequenced material: peripheral blood, taken on day 0 of AZD1222 vaccination. The origin of the receptors is an adult in good health.

This sequence joins TRBV11-3 and TRBJ2-3; TRBD1 is a possible D gene (6 bases). Looked up from germline, CDR1 is SGHNT and CDR2 is YENEEA. V was trimmed by 5 bases and J by 4 bases, leaving 10 bases between them. The CDR3 runs to 13 residues. Here the CDR3 reads CASSVGAADTQYF. The CDR3, as DNA: TGTGCCAGCAGCGTGGGGGCTGCAGATACGCAGTATTTT.

This clone has more than one count but fewer than ten. The CDR3 DNA follows: TGTGCCAGCAGCTTATATGGGGGGCCGAACACTGAAGCTTTCTTT. Its protein product is CASSLYGGPNTEAFF. The genes are TRBV7-9 and TRBJ1-1, with D perhaps matching TRBD1 (6 bases). V lost 2 bases to trimming and J lost 1 base, with 11 bases between them. This CDR3 spans 15 amino acids. Germline loops: CDR1 SEHNR, CDR2 FQNEAQ (reference sequence).

The genes are TRBV18 and TRBJ1-2; D is undetermined. The V and J ends lost 0 bases and 0 bases respectively, with 2 bases between them. Germline loops: CDR1 KGHSH, CDR2 LQKENI. The CDR3 has 13 residues. The CDR3 DNA reads as TGTGCCAGCTCACCACCCACTAACTATGGCTACACCTTC. This encodes CASSPPTNYGYTF.

This clone was recorded once. The chain uses TRBV28 and TRBJ2-3; D is uncertain. CDR1 MDHEN and CDR2 SYDVKM come from the germline V gene. V lost 8 bases, J lost 0 bases, and 12 bases lay in between. The CDR3 consists of 14 residues. The CDR3 DNA reads TGTGCCAGCGGGCCAGACGGTAGCACAGATACGCAGTATTTT. Amino acids: CASGPDGSTDTQYF.

V is TRBV3-1 (or the pseudogene TRBV3-2) and J is TRBJ1-2; tentatively, D is TRBD1 (5 bases). The V gene lost 3 bases and the J gene lost 4 bases, with 12 bases spanning the gap. CDR1 is LGHDT and CDR2 is YNNKEL in the germline V gene (reference sequence). CDR3 length equals 14 residues. CDR3 sequence (DNA): TGTGCCAGCAGCCACCTGAGGGGAAGCTATGGCTACACCTTC. This sequence encodes CASSHLRGSYGYTF.

The rearrangement uses TRBV12-3 or TRBV12-4 and TRBJ2-7; TRBD1 aligns across 11 bases. Losses at the gene ends were 6 bases for V and 5 bases for J; bases not matched to a gene: 3. The CDR3 spans 13 residues. As DNA, the CDR3 is TGTGCCAGCAGAGGACAGGGGGCGAACGAGCAGTACTTC. Amino acid sequence: CASRGQGANEQYF.

This chain links TRBV18 with TRBJ1-2; possible D gene TRBD1, 6 bases. V was clipped by 2 bases and J by 6 bases, with 7 bases between them. This CDR3 contains 12 residues. In germline, CDR1 is KGHSH, CDR2 LQKENI. Here the CDR3 DNA reads TGTGCCAGCTCACCATCAGGGGATGGCTACACCTTC. This gives the protein CASSPSGDGYTF.

CDR3 sequence (DNA): TGTGCCAGCAGCTTGGTTGGTCTCTATGGCTACACCTTC. This gives the protein CASSLVGLYGYTF. The V call is TRBV5-8, the J call TRBJ1-2; D is uncertain. Germline V gives CDR1 SGHTS, CDR2 YDEGEE. This CDR3 has 13 amino acids. With 0 bases removed from V and 4 bases from J, the gap between germline ends came to 7 bases.

This chain links TRBV5-1 with TRBJ2-2; tentatively, D is TRBD2 (6 bases). This CDR3 spans 17 amino acids. The ends were cut back, 0 bases at V and 6 bases at J, with 18 bases in the middle. Germline loops: CDR1 SGHRS, CDR2 YFSETQ. The CDR3 protein is CASSLGSGGIAAGELFF. The DNA of the CDR3 is TGCGCCAGCAGCTTGGGCTCAGGCGGGATTGCGGCCGGGGAGCTGTTTTTT.

This sequence joins TRBV5-1 and TRBJ2-7; D assignment may be TRBD1 or TRBD2 (5 bases each). The CDR3 length is 14 residues. CDR1 is SGHRS, CDR2 YFSETQ, per germline. Trimming shortened V by 1 base and J by 2 bases, and 10 bases separated the two germline ends. CDR3 sequence reads: CASSLKEGTYEQYF. The CDR3 nucleotides are TGCGCCAGCAGCTTGAAAGAGGGGACCTACGAGCAGTACTTC.